These T cell receptor beta chains were read from a single sample in a study of T cell responses to AZD1222 COVID-19 vaccine. Sequenced by immunoSEQ multiplex PCR; TCRdb stores in-frame clones only, minus some. This table holds some 120,000 clones, about 87% found once. Source: peripheral blood, taken on day 0 of AZD1222 vaccination. The source of these receptors is an adult in good health. Both conserved end residues are trimmed from each CDR3. Not all rows give a size; the values are once, few, many and, for expanded clones, a class.

v_gene	abundance	CDR3aa
TRBV12-5	.	ASGLGDPRLGEQY
TRBV24-1	.	ATSDAGRKISYT
TRBV9	.	ASSATGGEETQY
TRBV6-5	.	ASSPDSRYSPLH
TRBV6-4	once	ASSGTGPAPYTGELF
TRBV19	.	ASSIAGASVRQF
TRBV29-1	.	SVEGRDDEKLF
TRBV5-4	once	ASSLEHEQF
TRBV6-2/TRBV6-3	.	ASSSLDEQY
TRBV7-6	.	ASSLDGVEQY
TRBV11-2	once	ASSSHRGPMNTEAF
TRBV20-1	.	SASDPSGSGNEQF
TRBV7-6	.	ASSLGSQSSYEQY
TRBV5-1	.	ASSLGTRGEQY
TRBV7-3	.	ASSPGTSTVNEQF
TRBV19	.	ASTWTGSYEQY
TRBV28	.	ASSFRGLGQPQH
TRBV5-6	.	ATQERDVYGYT
TRBV30	few	AWRSGGDTEAF
TRBV29-1	.	SASQGNQPQH
TRBV7-9	once	ATVAGGSPQVRSYEQY
TRBV3-1/TRBV3-2	.	ASSPRADYEQY
TRBV5-1	once	ASSLEFSRAQETQY
TRBV20-1	.	SASGADYSNQPQH
TRBV7-2	.	ASSPTGTRNTIY
TRBV12-3/TRBV12-4	.	ASSPGTGAF
TRBV30	.	AWRERVLSYNEQF
TRBV27	.	ASSSGDSPFEKLF
TRBV19	.	ASRIGGPSTNEQF
TRBV24-1	once	ATSDLQKVLGTYNEQF
TRBV28	.	ASSGGSSYNEQF
TRBV30	once	AWSPGTGNNSPLH
TRBV2	.	ASSHFGVANTEAF
TRBV5-1	.	ASSLSHSMNTEAF
TRBV6-5	.	ASTLGREAF
TRBV5-1	.	ASTTGTNEQF
TRBV5-5	few	ASSPSPGEAYEQY
TRBV9	once	ASSVGGVSSYNEQF
TRBV21-1	.	APSGRGGQSDTQY
TRBV2	few	ASSTPRVGVEEAF
TRBV21-1	.	ASSKEGAVNTEAF
TRBV4-3	once	ASSQEGSSGFRETQY
TRBV30	.	AWSSSRQGRTPLH
TRBV5-4	.	ASNGGGRTVGGANVLT
TRBV2	.	ASSGGNGNSPLH
TRBV5-4	.	ASSPWPGRNTGELF
TRBV6-1	.	ASSAPGTSVGDTQY
TRBV2	.	ASSEVNEQY
TRBV27	.	ASSFSPGELF
TRBV19	.	ASSPRRQMRANEQF
TRBV5-1	.	ASSATRLSEAF
TRBV28	.	ARGAEGRGADTQY
TRBV21-1	.	ASSKPKEQPQH